This record looks at one TCR beta chain sequence and its context. CDR1 and CDR2 from the germline V gene are SGHDN and FVKESK. The J segment lost 6 bases and the V segment lost 1 base, leaving 3 bases of the junction unmatched. CDR3 length: 14 residues. This sample is drawn from a study of CD8+ T cells in alopecia areata. After isolation, RNA underwent reverse transcription to generate cDNA as the sequencing template. Sequenced by immunoSEQ multiplex PCR; TCRdb stores in-frame clones only, minus some. The profile shows about 140,000 clones, 51% of them singletons. The sequencing used CD4+ T cells sorted from blood, collected at week 0. The sequence was collected from a human donor with alopecia areata. J is TRBJ2-1 and V is TRBV14, with TRBD2 identical over 7 bases. CDR3 sequence (DNA): TGTGCCAGCAGCCAAGTGGCGGGAGTCAATGAGCAGTTCTTC. Translating it yields CASSQVAGVNEQFF.